This entry is about one T cell receptor beta chain. No antigen is known for it. TCR cDNA, made by 5'RACE template switching, carried an added universal primer site and UMIs. TCRdb redid the calling of the 5' RACE reads with MiXCR, one entry per CDR3 protein. The data hold approximately 510,000 distinct CDR3 sequences, with just over 20% observed a single time. The CDR3 is 14 amino acids. Germline CDR1 and CDR2: MNHNS and SASEGT. Trimming took 3 bases from V and 4 from J, leaving 13 bases between them. This entry comes from a study of T cells after yellow fever vaccination. General study results and limits: Secondary responses were weaker yet peaked faster, day 5 versus 15. Among primary-vaccination clones, most reappeared after the booster, at almost 98% for CD4 and around 91% for CD8. A limited proportion of clonotypes was detected within both the CD4 and CD8 compartments.

The chain couples TRBV6-1 to TRBJ2-7, with D possibly TRBD1 on 5 matching bases. Source: PBMCs, taken approximately 22 days after the first yellow fever vaccination. This sequence was found in a man aged 18 to 29 who received the YFV17D yellow fever vaccine. CDR3 protein: CASSDAGKGYEQYF. DNA for the CDR3: TGTGCCAGCAGTGACGCAGGGAAGGGGTACGAGCAGTACTTC.